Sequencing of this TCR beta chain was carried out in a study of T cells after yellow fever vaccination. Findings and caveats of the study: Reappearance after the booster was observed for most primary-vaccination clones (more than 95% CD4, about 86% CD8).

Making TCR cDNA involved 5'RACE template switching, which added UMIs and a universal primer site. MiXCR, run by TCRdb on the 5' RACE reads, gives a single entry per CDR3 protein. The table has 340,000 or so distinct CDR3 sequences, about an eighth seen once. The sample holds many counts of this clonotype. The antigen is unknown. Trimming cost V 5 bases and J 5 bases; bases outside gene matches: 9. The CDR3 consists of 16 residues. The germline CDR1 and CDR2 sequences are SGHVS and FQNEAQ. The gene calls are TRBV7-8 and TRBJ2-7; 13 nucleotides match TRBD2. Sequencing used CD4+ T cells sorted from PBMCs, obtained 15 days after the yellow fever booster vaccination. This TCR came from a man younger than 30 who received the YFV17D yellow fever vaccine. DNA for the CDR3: TGTGCCAGCAGCGCAAGCGGACTAGCGGGGGCAGACGAGCAGTACTTC. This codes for CASSASGLAGADEQYF. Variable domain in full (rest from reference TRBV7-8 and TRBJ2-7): GAGVSQSPRYKVAKRGQDVALRCDPISGHVSLFWYQQALGQGPEFLTYFQNEAQLDKSGLPSDRFFAERPEGSVSTLKIQRTQQEDSAVYLCASSASGLAGADEQYFGPGTRLTVT.